This T cell receptor (beta chain) stems from a study of blood T cell repertoires in COVID-19. Study as a whole: From T cells, B-cell-depleted T cells, or PBMCs came the material, which was cDNA or gDNA.

Everyone who took part was roughly 18 to 95 years old, and they came from about 25 US areas. Each participant's cohort was designated according to participant-reported clinical history. Cohort 3 donors counted as recovered after two negative PCRs, clearance, or resolved symptoms. The CDR3 loop spans 15 amino acids. The germline V gene encodes CDR1 KGHDR and CDR2 SFDVKD. Trimming cost V 1 base and J 5 bases, with 11 bases left between them. Some clones are missing from TCRdb's copy, which holds only in-frame ones; the method was immunoSEQ multiplex PCR. The sample lists more than 200,000 clones, 80% to 95% seen once, with around 1.8% in the top ten.

This clonotype was sampled from a woman between 18 and 29 years old who had recovered from COVID-19. V usage is TRBV24-1 and J usage is TRBJ2-1, with D unclear. Sequences were obtained from PBMCs or T cells enriched from blood (not recorded which). The CDR3 spells CATSDFRAMNNEQFF. The CDR3 DNA follows: TGTGCCACCAGTGATTTTAGAGCGATGAACAATGAGCAGTTCTTC.